These 19 T cell receptor beta chains were sequenced from one sample in a study of T cell repertoires in cytomegalovirus infection. TCRdb called the reads again in MiXCR, with one record for every CDR3 protein. The repertoire holds roughly 720,000 distinct CDR3 sequences, with approximately 40% as singletons. The sample was PBMCs. The receptor source for this set is a human donor in good health (CMV status not recorded). Some clones in this sample may be carry-over from other donors' samples.

This clonotype was counted between two and nine times. J is TRBJ1-5 and V is TRBV5-6; 7 bases line up with TRBD1. This CDR3 comprises 15 residues. The germline CDR1 and CDR2 sequences are SGHDT and YYEEEE. V shed 0 bases and J 3 bases; nucleotides not matched to a gene: 3. This CDR3 reads CASSLGDRDNQPQHF. CDR3 nucleotide sequence: TGTGCCAGCAGCTTGGGTGACAGGGACAATCAGCCCCAGCATTTT.

This clonotype has a handful of counts. This sequence joins TRBV27 and TRBJ2-7; possibly TRBD1 for D (6 bases). Between the trimmed V and J ends, which lost 5 bases and 0 bases, there was a span of 14 bases. The germline V gene encodes CDR1 MNHEY and CDR2 SMNVEV (reference sequence). The CDR3 loop spans 15 amino acids. The CDR3 nucleotides read TGTGCCAGCAGTCCCTCCACAGGGACCTCCTACGAGCAGTACTTC. It codes for CASSPSTGTSYEQYF.

This sequence joins TRBV27 and TRBJ2-2, with 11 bases identical to TRBD2. Germline V gene data show CDR1 as MNHEY and CDR2 as SMNVEV (reference sequence). V gave up 0 bases and J gave up 9 bases; unmatched junction bases: 3. There are 15 residues in the CDR3. In DNA, the CDR3 is TGTGCCAGCAGTTTATCTAGCGGGAGGGCCCGGGAGCTGTTTTTT. Amino acids: CASSLSSGRARELFF.

The rearrangement uses TRBV7-9 and TRBJ1-2; 9 positions agree with TRBD1. The CDR3 consists of 15 residues. V lost 0 bases to trimming and J lost 6 bases; unmatched junction nucleotides: 5. The germline V gene has CDR1 SEHNR and CDR2 FQNEAQ (reference sequence). The CDR3: CASSLAGTGINGYTF. The CDR3 DNA is TGTGCCAGCAGCTTAGCGGGGACAGGGATTAATGGCTACACCTTC.

The chain employs TRBV5-4 and TRBJ1-1; possibly TRBD1 for D (5 bases). The CDR3 length is 12 residues. The ends were cut back, 1 base at V and 6 bases at J, with 7 bases in the middle. Germline CDR1 reads SGHNT; CDR2 reads YYREEE (reference sequence). CDR3 sequence reads: CASSLRGAEAFF. CDR3 DNA: TGTGCCAGCAGCTTGAGGGGAGCTGAAGCTTTCTTT.

A single count supports this clonotype. The chain recombines TRBV6-6 with TRBJ1-1; 9 bases map to TRBD1. CDR1 and CDR2 from the germline V gene are MNHNY and SVGAGI (reference sequence). The CDR3 totals 14 residues. J gave up 3 bases and V 3 bases, and 2 bases lay outside the gene matches. The CDR3 loop is CASSYGTGYTEAFF. The CDR3 nucleotides read TGTGCCAGCAGTTATGGGACAGGGTACACTGAAGCTTTCTTT.

This clonotype has only a few counts. The gene calls are TRBV7-6 and TRBJ2-5; a weak D match, TRBD1 (6 bases). Per germline, CDR1 SGHVS and CDR2 FNYEAQ. The CDR3 has 15 residues. Deletions cut 1 base from V and 2 bases from J, with 11 bases between. CDR3 DNA: TGTGCCAGCAGCTTAGTGGGACATCAACAAGAGACCCAGTACTTC. Residues: CASSLVGHQQETQYF.

This clonotype was observed many times. The chain has TRBV7-2 and TRBJ1-4, with 9 bases that match TRBD1. In germline, CDR1 is SGHTA, CDR2 FQGNSA. The V gene end was trimmed by 2 bases and the J gene end by 8 bases; junction bases not matched to a gene: 9. The CDR3 has 16 amino acids. In nucleotides, the CDR3 is TGTGCCAGCAGCTTAACGGGACAGGGACGACAAGAAAAACTGTTTTTT. Its protein is CASSLTGQGRQEKLFF.

The rearrangement links TRBV7-6 to TRBJ2-7, with D tentatively TRBD1 or TRBD2 (5 bases each). This CDR3 comprises 14 residues. V was trimmed by 4 bases and J by 3 bases, leaving 13 bases between them. The V gene's germline CDR1 is SGHVS and CDR2 FNYEAQ. This CDR3 reads CASSYRDEDYEQYF. The CDR3, as DNA: TGTGCCAGCAGCTACCGGGACGAAGACTACGAGCAGTACTTC.

A few counts support this clonotype. The CDR3 DNA reads as TGTGCCAGCAGTACGCGGGACACTGATACTGAGCAGTTCTTC. Translation gives CASSTRDTDTEQFF. V usage is TRBV6-1 and J usage is TRBJ2-1, with D perhaps assigned TRBD1 or TRBD2 (6 bases each). In germline, CDR1 is MNHNS, CDR2 SASEGT. The CDR3 is 14 amino acids. Trimming cost V 5 bases and J 9 bases, with 17 bases left between them.

The chain links TRBV20-1 to TRBJ2-1, with 8 positions matching TRBD1. In germline, CDR1 is DFQATT, CDR2 SNEGSKA (reference sequence). The length of the CDR3 is 13 residues. The CDR3 coding sequence is TGCAGCCTCCAGGCCGACAGGGGCAATGAGCAGTTCTTC. Its protein is CSLQADRGNEQFF.

This sequence joins TRBV10-3 and TRBJ1-5; 8 bases are shared with TRBD1. V dropped 2 bases and J dropped 4; count of bases not matched to a gene: 1. Germline CDR1 is ENHRY and CDR2 is SYGVKD. The CDR3 spans 14 residues. The CDR3 DNA reads as TGTGCCATCAGTGAGGGACAGGGTAATCAGCCCCAGCATTTT. It encodes CAISEGQGNQPQHF.

This clonotype showed up just a few times. The CDR3 DNA reads as TGTGCCAGCAGCAGACGACTAGAAGTAGGCTACGAGCAGTACTTC. It translates to CASSRRLEVGYEQYF. V is TRBV7-2 and J is TRBJ2-7, with D possibly TRBD2 on 6 matching bases. Germline CDR1 SGHTA, CDR2 FQGNSA. Trimming removed 5 bases from V and 3 bases from J, with 17 bases in between. This CDR3 has 15 residues.

This CDR3 is CASSMGFRGETEAFF. CDR3 in DNA: TGTGCCAGTAGTATGGGCTTTCGAGGGGAGACTGAAGCTTTCTTT. V is TRBV19 and J is TRBJ1-1; possibly TRBD1 for D (5 bases). V lost 3 bases and J 5 bases, leaving 16 bases between the germline ends. Germline-derived CDR1 and CDR2 are LNHDA and SQIVND (reference sequence). The CDR3 length is 15 residues.

This clonotype was picked up a small number of times. V and J are TRBV12-3 or TRBV12-4 and TRBJ2-7, with a weak D call TRBD2 (5 bases). Trimming pared 6 bases from V and 3 bases from J, leaving 15 bases between. This CDR3 region has 14 residues. The CDR3 loop is CASSRRTRRYEQYF. The CDR3 DNA follows: TGTGCCAGCAGCCGGCGTACTAGACGCTACGAGCAGTACTTC.

The chain has TRBV11-2 and TRBJ2-7; 8 bases match TRBD1. The CDR3 consists of 14 residues. The J segment lost 3 bases and the V segment lost 7 bases, leaving 8 bases of the junction unmatched. CDR1 SGHAT and CDR2 FQNNGV come from the germline V gene. This chain's CDR3 is CASNRTGNFYEQYF. CDR3 nucleotides: TGTGCCAGCAACAGGACAGGGAACTTCTACGAGCAGTACTTC.

The V call is TRBV28, the J call TRBJ2-4, with 14 nucleotides matching TRBD2. CDR1 and CDR2 from the germline V gene are MDHEN and SYDVKM. This CDR3 contains 19 residues. V shed 3 bases and J 1 base; nucleotides not matched to a gene: 8. CDR3 nucleotide sequence: TGTGCCAGCAGTTTCCCCGGACTAGCGGGGGGAGGGGCCAAAAACATTCAGTACTTC. Amino acids: CASSFPGLAGGGAKNIQYF.

A remark on this clonotype: This is likely a read error, given that the CDR3 carries no conserved phenylalanine or tryptophan at its end. CDR3 bases: TGTGCCAGCAGCTGGGGAAGGGAGCAGTTCTTA. Its translation: CASSWGREQFL. The chain joins TRBV7-6 to TRBJ2-1; D unclear. Germline loops: CDR1 SGHVS, CDR2 FNYEAQ. V dropped 4 bases and J dropped 10 bases, with 8 bases sitting between them. There are 11 residues in the CDR3.

The chain is built from TRBV20-1 and TRBJ1-4; D uncertain. The germline V and J ends were trimmed by 3 bases and 7 bases, with 9 bases remaining between them. Germline CDR1 reads DFQATT; CDR2 reads SNEGSKA (reference sequence). The CDR3 covers 12 residues. The DNA for the CDR3 is TGCAGTGCTAGCTACAGAGGTGAAAAACTGTTTTTT. This sequence encodes CSASYRGEKLFF.